These 11 T cell receptor beta chains were sequenced from one sample in a study of T cells in Graves' hyperthyroidism and ophthalmopathy (dated by TCRdb to about 2019). Library construction relied on multiplex PCR. Sequencing took place on an Illumina HiSeq 2000. TCR beta CDR3 regions were amplified from RNA transcripts. The first round of RT-PCR for the TCR CDR3 was performed with the HTBI primer set and the Qiagen OneStep RT-PCR kit. TCRdb trimmed the raw reads at Q25, called clones with MiXCR and kept productive beta chains. Rows with one shared CDR3 protein collapse into an entry with the most common genes and DNA. The sample profile shows some 350,000 distinct CDR3 sequences; roughly 19% of them were found once. The top ten constitute around 4% of the sample. Material for sequencing was blood. Receptors originate from a woman aged 18-29 years with Graves' hyperthyroidism.

There are a few counts of this clonotype. The chain has TRBV6-2 or TRBV6-3 and TRBJ2-5; weak D call: TRBD1 (6 bases). V gave up 6 bases and J gave up 1 base, with 18 bases separating them. This CDR3 has 16 amino acids. Germline CDR1 MNHEY, CDR2 SVGEGT. As DNA, the CDR3 is TGTGCCAGCAGCCATCCGGGACAAGTACTCCAAGAGACCCAGTACTTC. It translates to CASSHPGQVLQETQYF.

There are many counts of this clonotype. This CDR3 is CASTGPGTGSAFF. In DNA form, the CDR3 reads TGTGCCAGCACCGGCCCCGGGACAGGGTCCGCTTTCTTT. The chain combines TRBV6-1 with TRBJ1-1, with 9 bases fitting TRBD1. Germline V gives CDR1 MNHNS, CDR2 SASEGT. V gave up 7 bases and J gave up 11 bases; unmatched junction bases: 11. The CDR3 consists of 13 residues.

There are a few counts of this clonotype. Compared with germline, one end of the junction differs, possibly owing to a read error. CDR3 in amino acids: CATSDFSRTGEDIKYF. CDR3 bases: TGTGCCACCAGTGATTTCTCACGGACAGGTGAAGACATTAAGTACTTC. The chain employs TRBV24-1 and TRBJ2-4; 7 bases align to TRBD1. The CDR3 extends over 16 amino acids. CDR1 KGHDR and CDR2 SFDVKD come from the germline V gene.

This clonotype was observed many times. V and J are TRBV24-1 and TRBJ2-5; D possibly matches TRBD1 or TRBD2 (6 bases each). V lost 7 bases and J lost 4, with 9 bases in between. CDR1 and CDR2 from the germline V gene are KGHDR and SFDVKD. The CDR3 is 12 residues long. Written as DNA, the CDR3 is TGTGCCACCAGGGGGGGCGGAGAGACCCAGTACTTC. This codes for CATRGGGETQYF.

As concerns this clonotype: A read error may be the cause here, since a much bigger clone is one base away. This chain connects TRBV5-6 to TRBJ1-2; unclear D gene. The CDR3 extends over 13 amino acids. Germline CDR1 and CDR2: SGHDT and YYEEEE. The DNA for the CDR3 is TGTGCCAACAGCCGCGGAGGGATTCGAGGCTACACCTTC. This encodes CANSRGGIRGYTF.

The chain employs TRBV2 and TRBJ2-7, with D perhaps matching TRBD1 or TRBD2 (5 bases each). Per the germline V gene, CDR1 is SNHLY and CDR2 is FYNNEI. The CDR3 runs 14 residues. V was clipped by 5 bases and J by 4 bases, with 15 bases between them. The CDR3 is CASSKGTNGYEQYF. The CDR3 DNA reads TGTGCCAGCAGTAAGGGGACCAATGGATACGAGCAGTACTTC.

Many counts were recorded for this clonotype. The chain joins TRBV19 to TRBJ1-1, with D uncertain. The CDR3 has 14 amino acids. V was cut by 3 bases and J by 0 bases, with 8 bases left in between. The germline V gene has CDR1 LNHDA and CDR2 SQIVND (reference sequence). CDR3 sequence reads: CASSIDTLNTEAFF. The CDR3 DNA reads as TGTGCCAGTAGTATTGACACCTTGAACACTGAAGCTTTCTTT.

This clonotype was found a few times. Relative to the germline gene, one junction end is altered; a read error may explain this. The V gene is TRBV4-1, the J gene TRBJ2-4; no firm D call. This CDR3 is built from 15 residues. Per germline, CDR1 MGHRA and CDR2 YSYEKL. In DNA form, the CDR3 reads TGCGCCAGCAGCCAACGAGCTGTAGCCAAAAACATTAAGTACTTC. It specifies CASSQRAVAKNIKYF.

This clonotype was counted at least ten times. CDR3 sequence reads: CASSYRVVAAGSIPLDGYTF. CDR3 DNA: TGTGCCAGCAGTTATCGGGTTGTGGCGGCAGGAAGTATACCTTTGGACGGCTACACCTTC. The rearrangement joins TRBV6-9 to TRBJ1-2; D gene unclear. CDR1 is MNHGY, CDR2 SVAAGI, per germline. With 2 bases removed from V and 8 bases from J, the gap between germline ends came to 33 bases. This CDR3 spans 20 amino acids.

The sample holds many counts of this clonotype. The chain uses TRBV28 and TRBJ2-7, with 12 bases aligning to TRBD2. Trimming cost V 3 bases and J 3 bases; bases outside gene matches: 6. Germline V gene data show CDR1 as MDHEN and CDR2 as SYDVKM. This CDR3 has 16 amino acids. CDR3 loop: CASSLTSGRGVYEQYF. CDR3 nucleotides: TGTGCCAGCAGTTTGACTAGCGGGAGAGGGGTCTACGAGCAGTACTTC.

In the case of this clonotype: A junction boundary mismatches the germline segment, possibly from a read error. The chain links TRBV5-1 to TRBJ1-2; D is ambiguous. Germline values: CDR1 SGHRS, CDR2 YFSETQ. The CDR3 length is 12 residues. The CDR3: CASSLKAGFVNF. Here the CDR3 DNA reads TGCGCCAGCAGCTTGAAGGCGGGATTCGTCAACTTC.